This T cell receptor (beta chain) appears in the sequencing data of a study of T cell responses to AZD1222 COVID-19 vaccine. Study-wide findings and caveats: Nearly half of the spike-specific TCRs reportedly recognize variant regions that carry no mutations. Only five or six people who got AZD1222 tested seropositive at baseline. Donors were chiefly white British, with a greater number of females, and clonal diversity was perhaps underestimated. Vaccine-associated CD4 TCRs spanned spike, dominant at 160-218 and 743-854.

About this clone itself: Its antigen is undetermined.

Method: immunoSEQ multiplex PCR; TCRdb's copy keeps in-frame clones and lacks some. The sample carries roughly 190,000 clones, around 94% recorded once. Germline CDR1 is SGHNT and CDR2 is YYREEE (reference sequence). The CDR3 totals 15 residues. V was shortened by 2 bases and J by 2 bases, with 11 bases between the two germline ends. The chain combines TRBV5-4 with TRBJ2-1; unclear D gene. The sequence came from an adult in good health. Sequencing used peripheral blood, obtained on day 0 of AZD1222 vaccination. CDR3 amino acids: CASSFPSSPYNEQFF. CDR3 DNA: TGTGCCAGCAGCTTCCCTAGTTCCCCCTACAATGAGCAGTTCTTC. The variable domain in full, completed from reference TRBV5-4 and TRBJ2-1, reads ETGVTQSPTHLIKTRGQQVTLRCSSQSGHNTVSWYQQALGQGPQFIFQYYREEENGRGNFPPRFSGLQFPNYSSELNVNALELDDSALYLCASSFPSSPYNEQFFGPGTRLTVL.